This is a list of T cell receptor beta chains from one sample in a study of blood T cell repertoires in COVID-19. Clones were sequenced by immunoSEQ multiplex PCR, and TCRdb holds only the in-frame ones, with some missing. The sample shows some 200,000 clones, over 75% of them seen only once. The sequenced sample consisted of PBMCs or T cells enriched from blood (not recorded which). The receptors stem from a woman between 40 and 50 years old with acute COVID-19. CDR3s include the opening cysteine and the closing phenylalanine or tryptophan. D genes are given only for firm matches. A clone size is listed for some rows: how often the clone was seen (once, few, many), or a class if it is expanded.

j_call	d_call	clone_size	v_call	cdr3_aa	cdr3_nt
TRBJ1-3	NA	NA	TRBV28	CASSPPTVNAGGNTIYF	TGTGCCAGCAGTCCACCCACTGTCAACGCCGGGGGAAACACCATATATTTT
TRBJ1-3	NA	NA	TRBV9	CASSVGGGQGGNTIYF	TGTGCCAGCAGCGTAGGAGGAGGGCAGGGTGGAAACACCATATATTTT
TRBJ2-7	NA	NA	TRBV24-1	CATSDISGSSYEQYF	TGTGCCACCAGTGATATTTCAGGTTCCTCCTACGAGCAGTACTTC
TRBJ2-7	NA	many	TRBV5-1	CASSLSTGSASYEQYF	TGCGCCAGCAGCTTATCGACAGGATCAGCATCCTACGAGCAGTACTTC
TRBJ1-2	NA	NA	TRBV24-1	CATSDARGGEYGYTF	TGTGCCACCAGTGATGCCCGCGGGGGCGAATATGGCTACACCTTC
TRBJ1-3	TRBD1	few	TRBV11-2	CASSTGGQGSGNTIYF	TGTGCCAGCAGCACAGGGGGACAGGGCAGTGGAAACACCATATATTTT
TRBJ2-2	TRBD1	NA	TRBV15	CATSRRDRSNTGELFF	TGTGCCACCAGCAGAAGGGACAGGTCGAACACCGGGGAGCTGTTTTTT
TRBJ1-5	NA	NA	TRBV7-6	CASSFPGQPQHF	TGTGCCAGCAGCTTTCCAGGTCAGCCCCAGCATTTT
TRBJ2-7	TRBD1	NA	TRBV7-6	CASSLTGGYDEQYF	TGTGCCAGCAGCTTAACAGGGGGCTACGACGAGCAGTACTTC
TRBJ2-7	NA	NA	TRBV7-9	CASSPTGGVFYEQYF	TGTGCCAGCAGCCCCACTGGCGGAGTCTTTTACGAGCAGTACTTC